Listed below are T cell receptor beta chains from one sample, sequenced in a study of blood T cell repertoires in COVID-19. TCRdb's table, derived via immunoSEQ multiplex PCR, lists solely in-frame clones and lacks some. The sample has under 250,000 clones, about four fifths seen once; the top ten hold about 1.9%. Sequencing was done on a sample of peripheral blood. These receptors all stem from a man aged 25-45 years who had recovered from COVID-19. CDR3s include the opening cysteine and the closing phenylalanine or tryptophan. The order of the fields is D gene, clone size, J gene, V gene, CDR3 protein, CDR3 DNA. D genes are given only for firm matches. Expanded clones are given a class, and other clones once, few, many or no size at all.

d_gene: -; abundance: -; j_gene: TRBJ1-2; v_gene: TRBV7-2; CDR3aa: CASSLVFAEGLYGYTF; CDR3nt: TGTGCCAGCAGCTTAGTCTTCGCAGAAGGACTCTATGGCTACACCTTC
d_gene: -; abundance: -; j_gene: TRBJ1-4; v_gene: TRBV19; CDR3aa: CASSTPGQNEKLFF; CDR3nt: TGTGCCAGTAGTACGCCAGGCCAGAATGAAAAACTGTTTTTT
d_gene: -; abundance: -; j_gene: TRBJ1-1; v_gene: TRBV5-1; CDR3aa: CASSPSNTEAFF; CDR3nt: TGCGCCAGCAGCCCCTCGAACACTGAAGCTTTCTTT
d_gene: TRBD1; abundance: -; j_gene: TRBJ1-6; v_gene: TRBV18; CDR3aa: CASSPLQGAGSPLHF; CDR3nt: TGTGCCAGCTCACCGTTGCAGGGGGCGGGTTCACCCCTCCACTTT
d_gene: -; abundance: -; j_gene: TRBJ1-2; v_gene: TRBV11-2; CDR3aa: CASSLFPGDYGYTF; CDR3nt: TGTGCCAGCAGCTTATTTCCAGGGGACTATGGCTACACCTTC
d_gene: -; abundance: -; j_gene: TRBJ2-7; v_gene: TRBV5-1; CDR3aa: CASSLGYRELGYEQYF; CDR3nt: TGCGCCAGCAGCTTGGGCTACAGGGAACTAGGCTACGAGCAGTACTTC
d_gene: -; abundance: -; j_gene: TRBJ1-1; v_gene: TRBV6-5; CDR3aa: CASSLGRAGPIEAFF; CDR3nt: TGTGCCAGCAGTTTGGGTAGGGCAGGGCCGATTGAAGCTTTCTTT
d_gene: -; abundance: -; j_gene: TRBJ2-5; v_gene: TRBV5-4; CDR3aa: CASSPTGMKVETQYF; CDR3nt: TGTGCCAGCAGCCCGACTGGAATGAAGGTTGAGACCCAGTACTTC
d_gene: -; abundance: -; j_gene: TRBJ1-1; v_gene: TRBV9; CDR3aa: CASSAGTTNTEAFF; CDR3nt: TGTGCCAGCAGCGCCGGGACAACGAACACTGAAGCTTTCTTT
d_gene: -; abundance: -; j_gene: TRBJ2-1; v_gene: TRBV19; CDR3aa: CASNPRKGSNNEQFF; CDR3nt: TGTGCCAGTAACCCCCGGAAGGGGTCCAACAATGAGCAGTTCTTC
d_gene: -; abundance: -; j_gene: TRBJ2-3; v_gene: TRBV6-4; CDR3aa: CASSLSTTDTQYF; CDR3nt: TGTGCCAGCAGTCTTTCTACCACAGATACGCAGTATTTT
d_gene: TRBD1; abundance: -; j_gene: TRBJ2-1; v_gene: TRBV5-8; CDR3aa: CASTPGWDRRTSNEQFF; CDR3nt: TGTGCCAGCACTCCCGGGTGGGACAGGAGGACCTCCAATGAGCAGTTCTTC
d_gene: TRBD1; abundance: -; j_gene: TRBJ1-5; v_gene: TRBV4-2; CDR3aa: CASSQGGGQGKNQPQHF; CDR3nt: TGTGCCAGCAGCCAAGGGGGGGGACAGGGAAAAAATCAGCCCCAGCATTTT
d_gene: TRBD1; abundance: -; j_gene: TRBJ1-2; v_gene: TRBV5-1; CDR3aa: CASSSGQAFGYTF; CDR3nt: TGCGCCAGCAGCTCGGGACAGGCTTTTGGCTACACCTTC
d_gene: -; abundance: few; j_gene: TRBJ2-3; v_gene: TRBV11-2; CDR3aa: CASSFQAPSTDTQYF; CDR3nt: TGTGCCAGCAGCTTTCAGGCCCCAAGCACAGATACGCAGTATTTT
d_gene: -; abundance: once; j_gene: TRBJ1-5; v_gene: TRBV21-1; CDR3aa: CASRPRAGTELGPQHF; CDR3nt: TGTGCCAGCAGACCCCGCGCTGGGACAGAACTCGGGCCCCAGCATTTT
d_gene: TRBD2; abundance: -; j_gene: TRBJ2-5; v_gene: TRBV23-1; CDR3aa: CASKGTRRETQYF; CDR3nt: TGCGCCAGCAAGGGGACTAGGAGAGAGACCCAGTACTTC
d_gene: TRBD2; abundance: -; j_gene: TRBJ2-3; v_gene: TRBV5-1; CDR3aa: CASSLGLAGVGGDTQYF; CDR3nt: TGCGCCAGCAGCTTGGGACTAGCGGGGGTAGGTGGAGATACGCAGTATTTT
d_gene: -; abundance: -; j_gene: TRBJ2-7; v_gene: TRBV20-1; CDR3aa: CSASPPGDYEQYF; CDR3nt: TGCAGTGCTAGTCCCCCAGGGGACTACGAGCAGTACTTC
d_gene: TRBD1; abundance: -; j_gene: TRBJ1-1; v_gene: TRBV13; CDR3aa: CASDRTGIGTEAFF; CDR3nt: TGTGCCAGCGACCGGACAGGGATCGGTACTGAAGCTTTCTTT
d_gene: -; abundance: -; j_gene: TRBJ1-2; v_gene: TRBV5-1; CDR3aa: CASSLGRNYGYTF; CDR3nt: TGCGCCAGCAGCTTGGGGAGGAACTATGGCTACACCTTC
d_gene: -; abundance: -; j_gene: TRBJ1-5; v_gene: TRBV24-1; CDR3aa: CATSTVEDQPQHF; CDR3nt: TGTGCCACCAGTACTGTGGAGGATCAGCCCCAGCATTTT
d_gene: TRBD2; abundance: -; j_gene: TRBJ2-3; v_gene: TRBV28; CDR3aa: CASSSGGPGTDTQYF; CDR3nt: TGTGCCAGCAGTAGCGGGGGGCCTGGCACAGATACGCAGTATTTT
d_gene: -; abundance: -; j_gene: TRBJ1-1; v_gene: TRBV28; CDR3aa: CASSPIRVYTEAFF; CDR3nt: TGTGCCAGCAGCCCGATTCGGGTTTACACTGAAGCTTTCTTT